Listed below are T cell receptor beta chains from one sample, sequenced in a study of early T cells in non-severe SARS-CoV-2 infection. TCRdb re-called the 5' RACE reads with MiXCR, one entry per CDR3 protein. The sample contains about 50,000 distinct CDR3 sequences, about 10% of which appear only once. Sequencing was carried out using whole blood. These receptors were taken from an adult who was a healthcare worker with PCR-confirmed SARS-CoV-2 infection or an uninfected control (not recorded which). Both conserved end residues are part of each CDR3.

j_gene: TRBJ2-6
v_gene: TRBV7-6
CDR3aa: CASSLEPLRVSGANVLTF

j_gene: TRBJ2-5
v_gene: TRBV28
CDR3aa: CASRDRPGGTQYF

j_gene: TRBJ2-3
v_gene: TRBV6-1
CDR3aa: CASSESIVGLTDTQYF

j_gene: TRBJ2-7
v_gene: TRBV29-1
CDR3aa: CSVELRGTGEYEQYF

j_gene: TRBJ1-2
v_gene: TRBV28
CDR3aa: CASSQANYGYTF

j_gene: TRBJ2-5
v_gene: TRBV5-6
CDR3aa: CASSLEVLAGIETQYF

j_gene: TRBJ1-1
v_gene: TRBV5-1
CDR3aa: CASSLVGGANTEAFF

j_gene: TRBJ2-2
v_gene: TRBV30
CDR3aa: CAWSVIHTTGELFF

j_gene: TRBJ2-7
v_gene: TRBV6-5
CDR3aa: CASSGFNEQYF

j_gene: TRBJ2-3
v_gene: TRBV7-2
CDR3aa: CASSVTSTQYF